The 23 T cell receptor beta chains given below trace back to one sample, sequenced in a study of OX40 agonist ivuxolimab in advanced cancers. Only in-frame clones appear in the TCRdb table, and some are missing; sequencing was by immunoSEQ multiplex PCR. The table records some 54,000 clones, 70% to 80% of them present only once. Sequenced material: CD4+ or CD8+ T cells sorted from blood, taken in a trial of the OX40 agonist ivuxolimab. Receptors originate from an adult with an advanced solid tumor such as melanoma, head and neck, liver or kidney cancer.

A few counts support this clone. V and J are TRBV18 and TRBJ2-1; 14 nucleotides align to TRBD2. The CDR3 contains 16 residues. CDR1 is KGHSH and CDR2 is LQKENI in the germline V gene. The V segment lost 6 bases and the J segment 5 bases; nucleotides outside the gene matches: 6. The CDR3 sequence: CASSGRLAGGNNEQFF. The CDR3 DNA is TGTGCCAGCTCCGGGCGACTAGCGGGAGGGAACAATGAGCAGTTCTTC. Full variable domain (rest looked up from reference TRBV18 and TRBJ2-1): NAGVMQNPRHLVRRRGQEARLRCSPMKGHSHVYWYRQLPEEGLKFMVYLQKENIIDESGMPKERFSAEFPKEGPSILRIQQVVRGDSAAYFCASSGRLAGGNNEQFFGPGTRLTVL.

This clone was seen a handful of times. The rearrangement links TRBV10-3 to TRBJ1-1; D possibly corresponds to TRBD1 (6 bases). V was shortened by 3 bases and J by 5 bases, with 13 bases between the two germline ends. There are 14 residues in the CDR3. Germline CDR1 is ENHRY and CDR2 is SYGVKD. The CDR3 loop reads CAISDRGTRTEAFF. As DNA, the CDR3 is TGTGCCATCAGTGACAGGGGTACAAGGACTGAAGCTTTCTTT.

The chain links TRBV13 to TRBJ1-1; D is undetermined. The length of the CDR3 is 18 residues. Germline lookup yields CDR1 PRHDT and CDR2 FYEKMQ (reference sequence). V was trimmed by 3 bases and J by 1 base, leaving 21 bases between them. DNA of the CDR3: TGTGCCAGCAGCTTTTCCGGACTGAGCCGCCCCTCGAACACTGAAGCTTTCTTT. Translating it yields CASSFSGLSRPSNTEAFF.

This rearrangement joins TRBV11-2 to TRBJ2-7; D is undetermined. Germline assignment: CDR1 SGHAT and CDR2 FQNNGV. Deletions cut 1 base from V and 2 bases from J, with 15 bases between. CDR3 size: 16 residues. This chain's CDR3 is CASSLGVAGLTYEQYF. DNA for the CDR3: TGTGCCAGCAGCTTAGGGGTGGCAGGTTTGACCTACGAGCAGTACTTC.

V gene TRBV2 combines with J gene TRBJ1-1; no firm D call. Germline V gene data show CDR1 as SNHLY and CDR2 as FYNNEI. V lost 8 bases and J 1 base, leaving 8 bases between the germline ends. This CDR3 comprises 12 residues. As DNA, the CDR3 is TGTGCCAGCCAGCTATCGAACACTGAAGCTTTCTTT. It is translated as CASQLSNTEAFF.

This rearrangement joins TRBV6-1 to TRBJ1-1, with unresolved D. The CDR3 extends over 13 amino acids. Germline loops: CDR1 MNHNS, CDR2 SASEGT. V gave up 3 bases and J gave up 1 base, with 6 bases separating them. CDR3 coding DNA: TGTGCCAGCAGTGAGATCCGGAACACTGAAGCTTTCTTT. Its protein product is CASSEIRNTEAFF.

The chain uses TRBV6-5 and TRBJ2-1; 11 nucleotides line up with TRBD2. The CDR3 extends over 15 amino acids. With 4 bases clipped from V and 6 bases from J, the junction kept 5 bases outside the gene matches. Germline V CDR1 and CDR2: MNHEY, SVGAGI. CDR3 protein: CASSLLAGDANEQFF. Written as DNA, the CDR3 is TGTGCCAGCAGTTTACTAGCGGGAGACGCCAATGAGCAGTTCTTC.

V is TRBV6-5 and J is TRBJ1-5, with D hard to call. V gave up 6 bases and J gave up 6 bases, with 12 bases separating them. This CDR3 is built from 13 residues. Germline lookup yields CDR1 MNHEY and CDR2 SVGAGI. CDR3 bases: TGTGCCAGCAGCGCCGGCCGGGGTCAGCCCCAGCATTTT. Its protein product is CASSAGRGQPQHF.

The chain links TRBV25-1 to TRBJ1-4, with a tentative D call TRBD1 (5 bases). From germline, CDR1 is MGHDK and CDR2 SYGVNS. CDR3 length equals 16 residues. The V end was cut by 0 bases, the J end by 2 bases, with 10 bases between. CDR3 coding DNA: TGTGCCAGCAGTGAATATAGGGGTGGCACTAATGAAAAACTGTTTTTT. This gives the protein CASSEYRGGTNEKLFF.

V is TRBV6-1 and J is TRBJ2-4, with TRBD1 identical over 9 bases. There are 18 residues in the CDR3. Germline loops: CDR1 MNHNS, CDR2 SASEGT. With 1 base clipped from V and 3 bases from J, the junction kept 10 bases outside the gene matches. The CDR3 sequence: CASSEGGGGGQGKNIQYF. The CDR3 nucleotides are TGTGCCAGCAGTGAAGGCGGTGGGGGGGGACAGGGCAAAAACATTCAGTACTTC.

This chain links TRBV18 with TRBJ1-1, with D perhaps matching TRBD1 (5 bases). The germline V and J ends were trimmed by 4 bases and 11 bases, with 26 bases remaining between them. This CDR3 spans 16 amino acids. CDR1 and CDR2 from the germline V gene are KGHSH and LQKENI. The CDR3 sequence: CASSLSVAGTSRRAFF. The CDR3 DNA reads TGTGCCAGCTCACTTTCCGTGGCCGGGACGTCCAGGAGGGCTTTCTTT.

The chain employs TRBV6-5 and TRBJ2-7, with D perhaps assigned TRBD1 or TRBD2 (5 bases each). The CDR3 totals 14 residues. V gave up 7 bases and J gave up 6 bases, with 19 bases separating them. Germline lookup yields CDR1 MNHEY and CDR2 SVGAGI. The chain's CDR3 is CASTRGAGPSEQYF. The DNA of the CDR3 is TGTGCCAGCACCCGAGGGGCGGGTCCCTCCGAGCAGTACTTC.

The chain uses TRBV27 and TRBJ1-1; 9 bases are shared with TRBD1. Trimming at V came to 7 bases and at J to 4 bases, leaving 10 bases not matched to a gene. CDR3 length: 15 residues. From germline, CDR1 is MNHEY and CDR2 SMNVEV (reference sequence). CDR3 bases: TGTGCCAGCAAGAACAGACAGGGGGGGACCACTGAAGCTTTCTTT. This codes for CASKNRQGGTTEAFF.

In its sample, this clone was seen a few times. This chain connects TRBV7-2 to TRBJ1-2; tentatively, D is TRBD1 (5 bases). V lost 1 base to trimming and J lost 2 bases, with 14 bases between them. The V gene's germline CDR1 is SGHTA and CDR2 FQGNSA. The CDR3 is 16 amino acids. The CDR3 sequence: CASSLVGVTANYGYTF. DNA of the CDR3: TGTGCCAGCAGCTTAGTGGGGGTGACAGCCAACTATGGCTACACCTTC. Full variable domain (remainder filled in from reference TRBV7-2 and TRBJ1-2): GAGVSQSPSNKVTEKGKDVELRCDPISGHTALYWYRQSLGQGLEFLIYFQGNSAPDKSGLPSDRFSAERTGGSVSTLTIQRTQQEDSAVYLCASSLVGVTANYGYTFGSGTRLTVV.

This chain links TRBV6-5 with TRBJ2-2, with TRBD2 identical over 8 bases. The length of the CDR3 is 13 residues. J gave up 9 bases and V 7 bases, and 7 bases lay outside the gene matches. Germline lookup yields CDR1 MNHEY and CDR2 SVGAGI. CDR3 amino acids: CASTGGGTRELFF. The CDR3 DNA reads as TGTGCCAGCACGGGGGGGGGAACCAGGGAGCTGTTTTTT.

The V gene is TRBV7-9, the J gene TRBJ1-2; 10 positions match TRBD1. V lost 5 bases, J lost 9 bases, and 6 bases stayed unmatched. Germline CDR1 SEHNR, CDR2 FQNEAQ (reference sequence). The CDR3 is 13 residues long. Here the CDR3 DNA reads TGTGCCAGCAGCCTCCGGGACAGGGGTCGCTACACCTTC. Protein product: CASSLRDRGRYTF.

The chain is built from TRBV14 and TRBJ1-6; 7 bases align to TRBD1. Germline loops: CDR1 SGHDN, CDR2 FVKESK. The CDR3 contains 15 residues. V lost 4 bases to trimming and J lost 4 bases; unmatched junction nucleotides: 4. CDR3 DNA: TGTGCCAGCAGCCCACCGGGACAGTATAATTCACCCCTCCACTTT. Encoded protein: CASSPPGQYNSPLHF.

The J gene is TRBJ2-4, the V gene TRBV30, with 13 positions matching TRBD2. CDR1 and CDR2 (germline): GTSNPN, SVGIG (reference sequence). The CDR3 totals 19 residues. With V trimmed by 5 bases and J by 0 bases, 13 bases remained unmatched. CDR3 region: CAWAGTSGTWGIAKNIQYF. The CDR3 DNA reads as TGTGCCTGGGCCGGGACTAGCGGGACCTGGGGGATAGCCAAAAACATTCAGTACTTC.

The genes are TRBV5-1 and TRBJ1-1; D is possibly TRBD1 (6 bases). The CDR3 sequence is 16 residues long. Germline CDR1 reads SGHRS; CDR2 reads YFSETQ. Trimming cost V 1 base and J 0 bases, with 13 bases left between them. The CDR3 protein is CASSLRQVGMNTEAFF. The CDR3, as DNA: TGCGCCAGCAGCTTGAGACAGGTCGGCATGAACACTGAAGCTTTCTTT. Drawing the rest from reference TRBV5-1 and TRBJ1-1, the complete variable domain is KAGVTQTPRYLIKTRGQQVTLSCSPISGHRSVSWYQQTPGQGLQFLFEYFSETQRNKGNFPGRFSGRQFSNSRSEMNVSTLELGDSALYLCASSLRQVGMNTEAFFGQGTRLTVV.

The chain joins TRBV6-1 to TRBJ2-7; TRBD2 agrees at 9 bases. V gave up 6 bases and J gave up 2 bases; unmatched junction bases: 8. The CDR3 spans 15 residues. CDR1 is MNHNS, CDR2 SASEGT, per germline. CDR3 coding DNA: TGTGCCAGCAGCCCATTAGCGGGAGATGCCTACGAGCAGTACTTC. This codes for CASSPLAGDAYEQYF.

As DNA, the CDR3 is TGTGCCAGCAGCGGACCGAGACTAGCGGGGGGGCTGACAGATACGCAGTATTTT. Translation gives CASSGPRLAGGLTDTQYF. This chain uses TRBV9 with TRBJ2-3; TRBD2 matches at 14 bases. This CDR3 comprises 18 residues. Trimming removed 3 bases from V and 3 bases from J; junction bases left unmatched: 9. The germline V gene has CDR1 SGDLS and CDR2 YYNGEE.

This clone occurred once. CDR3 nucleotides: TGCGCCAGCAGCTTAGGACTAGCGGAGGGTACCGGGGAGCTGTTTTTT. This gives the protein CASSLGLAEGTGELFF. The J gene is TRBJ2-2, the V gene TRBV5-1; 10 positions agree with TRBD2. CDR3 size: 16 residues. Looked up from germline, CDR1 is SGHRS and CDR2 is YFSETQ. The J segment lost 5 bases and the V segment lost 2 bases, leaving 6 bases of the junction unmatched.

The chain carries TRBV19 and TRBJ2-2, with 12 bases matching TRBD1. Germline lookup yields CDR1 LNHDA and CDR2 SQIVND (reference sequence). With V trimmed by 7 bases and J by 7 bases, 4 bases remained unmatched. The CDR3 extends over 14 amino acids. CDR3 nucleotides: TGTGCCAGTAAGGGACAGGGGGCTGTCGGGGAGCTGTTTTTT. Amino acids: CASKGQGAVGELFF.